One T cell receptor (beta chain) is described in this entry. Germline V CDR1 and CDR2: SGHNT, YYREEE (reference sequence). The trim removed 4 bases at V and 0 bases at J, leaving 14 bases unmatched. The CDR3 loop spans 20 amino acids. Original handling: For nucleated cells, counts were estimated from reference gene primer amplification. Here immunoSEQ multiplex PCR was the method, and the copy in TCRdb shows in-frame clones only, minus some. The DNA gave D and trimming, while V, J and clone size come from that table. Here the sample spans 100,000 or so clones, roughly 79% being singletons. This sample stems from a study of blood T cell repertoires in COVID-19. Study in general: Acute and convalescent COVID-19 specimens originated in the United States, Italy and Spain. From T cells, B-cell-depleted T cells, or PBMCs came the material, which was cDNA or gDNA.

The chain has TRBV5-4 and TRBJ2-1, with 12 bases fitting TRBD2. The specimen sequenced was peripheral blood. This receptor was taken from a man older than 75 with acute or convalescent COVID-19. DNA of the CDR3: TGTGCCAGCAGCGACCTAGCGGGAGGGCCCTCTTATAGCTCCTACAATGAGCAGTTCTTC. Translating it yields CASSDLAGGPSYSSYNEQFF.